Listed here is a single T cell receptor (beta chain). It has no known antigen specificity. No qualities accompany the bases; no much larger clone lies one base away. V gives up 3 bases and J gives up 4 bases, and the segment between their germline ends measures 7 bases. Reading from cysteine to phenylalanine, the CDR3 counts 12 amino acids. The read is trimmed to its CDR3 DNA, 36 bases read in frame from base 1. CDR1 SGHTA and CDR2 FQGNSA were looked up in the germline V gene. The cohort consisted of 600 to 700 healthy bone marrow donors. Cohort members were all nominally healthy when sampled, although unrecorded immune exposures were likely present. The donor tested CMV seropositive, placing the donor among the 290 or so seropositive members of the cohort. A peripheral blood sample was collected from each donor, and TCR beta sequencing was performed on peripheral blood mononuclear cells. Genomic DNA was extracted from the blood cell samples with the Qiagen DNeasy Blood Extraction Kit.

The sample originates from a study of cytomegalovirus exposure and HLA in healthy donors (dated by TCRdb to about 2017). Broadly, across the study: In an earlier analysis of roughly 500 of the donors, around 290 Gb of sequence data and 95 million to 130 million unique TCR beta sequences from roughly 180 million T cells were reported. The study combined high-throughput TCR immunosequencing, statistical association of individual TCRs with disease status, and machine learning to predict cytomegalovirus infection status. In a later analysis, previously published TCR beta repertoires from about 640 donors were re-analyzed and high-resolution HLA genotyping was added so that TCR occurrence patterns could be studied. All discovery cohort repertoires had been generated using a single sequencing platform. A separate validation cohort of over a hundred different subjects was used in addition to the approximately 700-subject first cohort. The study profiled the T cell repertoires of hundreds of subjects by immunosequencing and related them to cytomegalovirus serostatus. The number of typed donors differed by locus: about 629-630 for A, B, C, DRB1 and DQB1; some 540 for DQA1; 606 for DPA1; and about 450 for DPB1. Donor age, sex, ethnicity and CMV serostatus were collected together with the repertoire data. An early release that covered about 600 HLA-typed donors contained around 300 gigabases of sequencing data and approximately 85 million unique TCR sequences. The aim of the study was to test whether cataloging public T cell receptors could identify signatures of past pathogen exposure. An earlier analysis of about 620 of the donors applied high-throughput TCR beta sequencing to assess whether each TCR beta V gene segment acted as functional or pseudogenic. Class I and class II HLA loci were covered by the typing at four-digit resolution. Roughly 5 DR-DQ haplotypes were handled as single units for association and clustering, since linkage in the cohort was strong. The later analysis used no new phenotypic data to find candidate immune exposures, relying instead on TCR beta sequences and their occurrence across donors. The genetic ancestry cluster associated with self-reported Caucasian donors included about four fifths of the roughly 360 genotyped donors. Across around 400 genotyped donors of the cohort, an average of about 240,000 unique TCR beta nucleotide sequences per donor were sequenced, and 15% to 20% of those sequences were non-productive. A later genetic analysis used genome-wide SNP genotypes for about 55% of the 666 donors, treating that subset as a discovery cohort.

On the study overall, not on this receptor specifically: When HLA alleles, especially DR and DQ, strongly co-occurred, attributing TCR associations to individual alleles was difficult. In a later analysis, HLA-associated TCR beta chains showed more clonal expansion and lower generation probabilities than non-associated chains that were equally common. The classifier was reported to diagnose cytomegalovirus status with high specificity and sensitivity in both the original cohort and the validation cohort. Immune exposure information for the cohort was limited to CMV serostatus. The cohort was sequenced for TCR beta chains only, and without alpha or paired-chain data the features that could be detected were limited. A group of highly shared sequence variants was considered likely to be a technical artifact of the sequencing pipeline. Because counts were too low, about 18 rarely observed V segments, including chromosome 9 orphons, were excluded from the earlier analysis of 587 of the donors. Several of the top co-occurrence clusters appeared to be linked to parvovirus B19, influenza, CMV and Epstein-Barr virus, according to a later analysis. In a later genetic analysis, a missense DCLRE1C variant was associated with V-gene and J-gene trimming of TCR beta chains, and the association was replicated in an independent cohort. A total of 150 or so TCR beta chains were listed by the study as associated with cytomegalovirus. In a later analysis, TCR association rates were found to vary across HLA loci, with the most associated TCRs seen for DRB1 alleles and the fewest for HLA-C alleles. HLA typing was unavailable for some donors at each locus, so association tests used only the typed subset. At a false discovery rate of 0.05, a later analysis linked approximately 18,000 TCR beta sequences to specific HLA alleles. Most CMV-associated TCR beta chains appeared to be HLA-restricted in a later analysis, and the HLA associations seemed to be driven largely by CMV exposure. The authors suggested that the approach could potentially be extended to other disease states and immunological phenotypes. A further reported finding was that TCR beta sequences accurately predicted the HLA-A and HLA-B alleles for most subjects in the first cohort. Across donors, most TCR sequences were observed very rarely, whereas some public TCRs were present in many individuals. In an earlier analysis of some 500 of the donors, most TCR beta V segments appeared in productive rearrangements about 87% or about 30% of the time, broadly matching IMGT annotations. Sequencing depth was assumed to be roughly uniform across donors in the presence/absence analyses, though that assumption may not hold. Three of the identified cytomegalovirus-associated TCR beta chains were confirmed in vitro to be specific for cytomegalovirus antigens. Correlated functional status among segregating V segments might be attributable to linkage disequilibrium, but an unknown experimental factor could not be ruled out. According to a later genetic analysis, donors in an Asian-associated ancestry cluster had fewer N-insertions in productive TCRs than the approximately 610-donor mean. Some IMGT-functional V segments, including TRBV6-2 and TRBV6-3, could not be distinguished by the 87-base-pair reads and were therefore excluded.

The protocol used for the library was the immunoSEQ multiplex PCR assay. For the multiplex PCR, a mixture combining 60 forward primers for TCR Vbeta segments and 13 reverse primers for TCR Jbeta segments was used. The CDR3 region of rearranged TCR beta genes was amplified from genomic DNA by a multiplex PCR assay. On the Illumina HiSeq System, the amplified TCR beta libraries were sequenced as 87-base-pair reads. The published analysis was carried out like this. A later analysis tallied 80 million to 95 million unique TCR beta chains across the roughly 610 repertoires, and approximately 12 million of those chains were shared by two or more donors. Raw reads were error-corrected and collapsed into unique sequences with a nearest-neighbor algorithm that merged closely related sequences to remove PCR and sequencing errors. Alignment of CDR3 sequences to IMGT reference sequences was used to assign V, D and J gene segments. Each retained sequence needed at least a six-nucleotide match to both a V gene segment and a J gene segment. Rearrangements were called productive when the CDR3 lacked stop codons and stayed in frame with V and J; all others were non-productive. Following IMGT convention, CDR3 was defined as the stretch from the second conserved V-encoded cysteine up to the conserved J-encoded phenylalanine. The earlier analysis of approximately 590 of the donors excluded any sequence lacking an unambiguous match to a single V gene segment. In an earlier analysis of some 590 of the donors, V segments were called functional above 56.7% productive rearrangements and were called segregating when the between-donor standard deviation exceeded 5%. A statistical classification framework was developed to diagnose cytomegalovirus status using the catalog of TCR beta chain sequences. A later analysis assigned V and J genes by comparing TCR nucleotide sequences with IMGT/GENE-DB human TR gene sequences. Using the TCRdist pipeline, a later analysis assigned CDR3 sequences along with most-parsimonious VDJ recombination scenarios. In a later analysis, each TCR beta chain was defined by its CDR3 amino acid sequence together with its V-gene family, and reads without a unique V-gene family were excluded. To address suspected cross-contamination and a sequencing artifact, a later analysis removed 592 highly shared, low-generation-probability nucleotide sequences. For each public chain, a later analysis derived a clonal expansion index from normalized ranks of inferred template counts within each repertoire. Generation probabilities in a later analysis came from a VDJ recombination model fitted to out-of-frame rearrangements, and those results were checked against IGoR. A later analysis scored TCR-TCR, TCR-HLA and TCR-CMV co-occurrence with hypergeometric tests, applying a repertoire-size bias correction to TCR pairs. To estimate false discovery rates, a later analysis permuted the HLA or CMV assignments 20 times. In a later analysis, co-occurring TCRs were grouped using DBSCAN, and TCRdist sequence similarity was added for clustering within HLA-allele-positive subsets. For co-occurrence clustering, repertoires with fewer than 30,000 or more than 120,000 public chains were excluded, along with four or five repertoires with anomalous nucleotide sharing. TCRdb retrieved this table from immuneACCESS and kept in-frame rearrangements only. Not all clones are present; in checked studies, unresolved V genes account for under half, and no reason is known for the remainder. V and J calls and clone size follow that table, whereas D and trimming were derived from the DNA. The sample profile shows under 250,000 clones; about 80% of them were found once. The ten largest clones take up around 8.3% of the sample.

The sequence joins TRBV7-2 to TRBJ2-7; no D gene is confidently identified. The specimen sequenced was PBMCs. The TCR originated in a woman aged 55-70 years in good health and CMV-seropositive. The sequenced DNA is TGTGCCAGCAGCTTCACAGTATACGAGCAGTACTTC. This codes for CASSFTVYEQYF.